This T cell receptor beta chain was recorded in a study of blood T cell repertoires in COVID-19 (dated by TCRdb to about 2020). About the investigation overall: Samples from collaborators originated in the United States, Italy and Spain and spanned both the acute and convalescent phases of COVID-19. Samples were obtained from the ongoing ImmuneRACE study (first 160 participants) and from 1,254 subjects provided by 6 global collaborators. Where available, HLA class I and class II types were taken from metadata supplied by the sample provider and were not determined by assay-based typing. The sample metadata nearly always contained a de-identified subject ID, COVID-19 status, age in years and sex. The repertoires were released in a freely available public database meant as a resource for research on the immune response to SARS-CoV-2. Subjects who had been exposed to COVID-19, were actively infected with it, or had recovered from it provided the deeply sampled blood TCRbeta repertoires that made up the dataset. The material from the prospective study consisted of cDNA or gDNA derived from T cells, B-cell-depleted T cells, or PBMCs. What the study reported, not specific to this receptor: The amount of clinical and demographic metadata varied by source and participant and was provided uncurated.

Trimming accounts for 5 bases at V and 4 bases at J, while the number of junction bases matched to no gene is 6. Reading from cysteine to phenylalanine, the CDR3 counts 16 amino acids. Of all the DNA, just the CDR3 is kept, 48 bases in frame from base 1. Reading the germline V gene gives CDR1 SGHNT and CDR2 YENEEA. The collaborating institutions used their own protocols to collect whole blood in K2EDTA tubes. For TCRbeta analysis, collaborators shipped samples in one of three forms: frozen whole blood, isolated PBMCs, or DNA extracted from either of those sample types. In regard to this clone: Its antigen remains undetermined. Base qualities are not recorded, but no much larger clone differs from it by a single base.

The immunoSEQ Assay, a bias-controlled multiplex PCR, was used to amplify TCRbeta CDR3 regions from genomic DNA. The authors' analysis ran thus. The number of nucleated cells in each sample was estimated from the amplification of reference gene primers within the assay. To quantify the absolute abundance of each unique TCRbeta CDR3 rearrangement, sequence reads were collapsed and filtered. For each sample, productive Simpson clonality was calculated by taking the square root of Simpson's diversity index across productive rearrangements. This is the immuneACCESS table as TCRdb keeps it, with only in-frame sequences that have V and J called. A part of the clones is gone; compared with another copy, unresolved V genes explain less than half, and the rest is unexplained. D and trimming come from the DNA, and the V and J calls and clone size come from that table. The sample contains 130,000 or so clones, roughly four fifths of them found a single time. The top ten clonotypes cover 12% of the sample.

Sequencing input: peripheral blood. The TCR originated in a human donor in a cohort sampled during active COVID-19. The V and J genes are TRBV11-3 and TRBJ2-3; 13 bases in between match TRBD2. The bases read TGTGCCAGCAGCCCTGGGACTAGCGGGGTCTCAGATACGCAGTATTTT. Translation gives CASSPGTSGVSDTQYF.